Sequencing of this T cell receptor beta chain was carried out in a study of radiotherapy plus CTLA-4 blockade in lung cancer. The wider study: Approximately 18% of patients responded objectively, and 31% achieved disease control.

About this clone itself: Antigen specificity is unknown.

General study results and limits: Early blood T cell clone dynamics reportedly forecast response best, with interferon-beta. Clones of tumor-derived TCRs expanded in blood after radiotherapy plus ipilimumab.

This CDR3 is built from 15 residues. Germline V gene sequence: CDR1 SGHTA, CDR2 FQGNSA. V lost 4 bases and J lost 6; bases outside the gene matches: 6. Data came from immunoSEQ multiplex PCR; TCRdb stores just in-frame clones and leaves some out. The repertoire holds about 60,000 clones, more than 60% seen once, with roughly 4% in the top ten. Ipilimumab-mediated CTLA-4 blockade plus focal radiation was given to patients having chemo-refractory metastatic non-small-cell lung cancer. The material sequenced was peripheral blood, taken from a patient treated with radiotherapy plus ipilimumab. The chain links TRBV7-2 to TRBJ2-1; TRBD2 matches at 10 bases. The receptor was isolated from a human donor with non-small cell lung cancer who had a partial response to radiotherapy plus ipilimumab. The CDR3 region is CASSSSGGVFNEQFF. The DNA for the CDR3 is TGTGCCAGCAGCTCCAGCGGGGGGGTATTCAATGAGCAGTTCTTC.